The subject of this entry is one T cell receptor beta chain. This clonotype is judged medium-sized (0.01 to 0.1%). Its cognate antigen has yet to be identified. Nothing much larger sits one base from this clone, and base qualities are not available. This record comes from a study (dated by TCRdb to about 2015). At the level of the whole study: The study examined whether tumor-infiltrating Tregs in breast cancer are drawn from blood Tregs or arise in situ by conversion from other CD4+ T cell subsets. What the study reported, not specific to this receptor: The greatest overlap of tumor-infiltrating Treg TCR alpha and beta sequences was with tumor naive CD4+ T cells, followed next by blood naive CD4+ T cells. Rather than covering whole repertoires, validation in the larger cohort was restricted to a single TCR beta V-J rearrangement. Tumor memory CD4+ T cell TCR gene usage clustered with blood and lymph node memory CD4+ cells and lymph node naive CD4+ cells.

Full-length TCR variable regions were amplified by 5' RACE PCR with constant-region reverse primers, followed by semi-nested PCR with Nested Universal Primer A. The ReliaPrep RNA Cell Miniprep System was used to extract total RNA, which was then reverse transcribed into 5'RACE-ready cDNA with the SMARTer RACE 5'/3' Kit. Multiplex adaptors were used to barcode the full-length TCR alpha and beta libraries, which were then sequenced on an Illumina MiSeq. Under the source paper's analysis protocol: For each of nine subset-tissue groups, sequencing data from the five patients were pooled, and the groups were compared by unsupervised clustering of TCR gene usage. The Morisita-Horn index was used to calculate repertoire similarity, with shared sequences weighted by how much each contributed to each repertoire. The public reads were run again by TCRdb, first through fastp at Q25 and then through MiXCR, and only productive beta chains were kept. Each record represents a unique CDR3 protein, reported with the most common genes and DNA among its rows. Clone size and V and J calls follow TCRdb, not the original study. The sample table shows roughly 9,900 distinct CDR3 sequences, and approximately 34% are seen once. The top ten clonotypes cover about 5.3% of the sample.

Cells that were CD4+CD25+CD127-/low were the ones isolated as Tregs. Tregs, naive and memory CD4+ T cells from tumor, blood and ipsilateral draining lymph nodes of five breast cancer patients underwent full-length TCR alpha and beta sequencing. Mononuclear cells from lymph nodes or 50 ml of peripheral blood were isolated by Ficoll density gradient centrifugation. Sorted cell populations were confirmed by FACS to exceed 90% purity. The V and J ends are trimmed by 6 bases and 2 bases, leaving 23 bases between them. Looking up the germline V gene yields CDR1 MNHEY and CDR2 SVGEGT. CDR3 length: 18 amino acids, cysteine to phenylalanine. Only the CDR3 DNA stays, 54 bases, in frame from base 1.

The sequence is built from TRBV6-2 or TRBV6-3 and TRBJ1-3; no confident D gene assignment can be made. The origin of this receptor is a female donor with breast cancer. What was sequenced was Tregs sorted from blood. The CDR3 amino acid sequence is: CASSRREKTLMAGNTIYF. The sequence in DNA is TGTGCCAGCAGCCGACGGGAGAAGACTTTGATGGCTGGAAACACCATATATTTT.